The text below deals with one T cell receptor beta chain. Its matching antigen is unknown. These data come from a study of blood T cells in healthy people across ages. The V end was cut by 11 bases, the J end by 0 bases, with 18 bases between. The CDR3 contains 15 residues. A sample-barcoded 5' primer and a J-beta primer mix were used in a second PCR of about 6 to 11 cycles. MiXCR, applied by TCRdb to the 5' RACE reads, yields one record per CDR3 protein. Seen here are about 830,000 distinct CDR3 sequences, roughly 60% observed once, and the top ten hold 25% to 35%. Notes on the study in general: TCR beta diversity correlated strongly with naive T cell percentage. From one million sequenced T cells, diversity estimates were lower bounds. Fewer expanded clones and more diversity marked long-lived versus aged donors. The lack of PBMC sorting stopped any conclusive naive versus antigen-experienced comparison.

This TCR was sampled from a man younger than 45 in good health. Sequenced input: blood. The V call is TRBV12-3 or TRBV12-4, the J call TRBJ2-3; D possibly corresponds to TRBD1 (5 bases). The CDR3: CAGHFGSTSTDTQYF. The CDR3 DNA follows: TGTGCCGGACATTTCGGCAGTACTAGCACAGATACGCAGTATTTT.